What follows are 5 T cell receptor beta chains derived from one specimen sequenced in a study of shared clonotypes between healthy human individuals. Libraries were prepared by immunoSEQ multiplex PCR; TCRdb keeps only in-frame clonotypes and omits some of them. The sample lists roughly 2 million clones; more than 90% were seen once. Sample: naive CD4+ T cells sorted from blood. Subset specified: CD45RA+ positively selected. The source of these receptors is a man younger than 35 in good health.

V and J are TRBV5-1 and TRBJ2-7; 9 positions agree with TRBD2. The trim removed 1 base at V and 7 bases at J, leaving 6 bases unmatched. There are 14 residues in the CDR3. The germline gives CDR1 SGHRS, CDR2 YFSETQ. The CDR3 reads CASSLSSGSIEQYF. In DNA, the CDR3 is TGCGCCAGCAGCTTGAGTAGCGGGAGCATTGAGCAGTACTTC.

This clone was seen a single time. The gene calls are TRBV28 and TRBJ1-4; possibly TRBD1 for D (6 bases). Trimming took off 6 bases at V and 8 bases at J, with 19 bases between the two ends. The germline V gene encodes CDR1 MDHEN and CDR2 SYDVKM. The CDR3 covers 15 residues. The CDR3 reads CASSKPGQTGEKLFF. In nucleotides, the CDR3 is TGTGCCAGCAGCAAACCCGGACAGACCGGCGAAAAACTGTTTTTT.

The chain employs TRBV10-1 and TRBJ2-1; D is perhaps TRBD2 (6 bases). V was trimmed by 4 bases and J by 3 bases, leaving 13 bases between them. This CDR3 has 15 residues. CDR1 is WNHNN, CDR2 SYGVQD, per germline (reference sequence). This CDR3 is CASSVGGLGYNEQFF. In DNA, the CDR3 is TGCGCCAGCAGTGTGGGGGGTCTAGGCTACAATGAGCAGTTCTTC.

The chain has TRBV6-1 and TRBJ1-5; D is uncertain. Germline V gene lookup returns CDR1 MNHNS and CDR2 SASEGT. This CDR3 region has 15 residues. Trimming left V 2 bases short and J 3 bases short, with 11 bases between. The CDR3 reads CASSELGGNNQPQHF. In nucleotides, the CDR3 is TGTGCCAGCAGTGAATTGGGAGGGAACAATCAGCCCCAGCATTTT.

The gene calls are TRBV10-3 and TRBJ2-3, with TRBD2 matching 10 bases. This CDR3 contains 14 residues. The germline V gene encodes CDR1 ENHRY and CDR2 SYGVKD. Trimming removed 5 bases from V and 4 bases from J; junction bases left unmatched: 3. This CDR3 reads CAISSGRAPDTQYF. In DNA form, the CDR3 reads TGTGCCATCAGTAGCGGGAGGGCCCCAGATACGCAGTATTTT.